This T cell receptor (beta chain) appears in the sequencing data of a study of vaccination effects on CD4 cells after COVID-19. Germline loops: CDR1 SGHAT, CDR2 FQNNGV. This CDR3 is built from 12 residues. J lost 7 bases, V lost 4 bases, and 3 bases had no gene match. Having been cultured for around nine days, the cells underwent CD4+ T cell isolation. Participants got two doses of BNT162b2 or mRNA-1273 vaccine. According to the study, vaccine recipients showed no prior SARS-CoV-2 infection and negative nucleocapsid antibodies. Clones were sequenced by immunoSEQ multiplex PCR, and TCRdb holds only the in-frame ones, with some missing. This table has about 66,000 clones, under 80% appearing once. Worth noting for this clone: No antigen is known for it.

Sequencing was performed on CD4+ T cells from PBMCs cultured without peptide, taken after COVID-19 vaccination. The TCR sequence derives from a human donor who received a COVID-19 vaccine. The chain recombines TRBV11-2 with TRBJ2-5; 7 bases agree with TRBD1. The CDR3: CASSSNRGTQYF. As DNA, the CDR3 is TGTGCCAGCAGCTCGAACAGGGGGACCCAGTACTTC.